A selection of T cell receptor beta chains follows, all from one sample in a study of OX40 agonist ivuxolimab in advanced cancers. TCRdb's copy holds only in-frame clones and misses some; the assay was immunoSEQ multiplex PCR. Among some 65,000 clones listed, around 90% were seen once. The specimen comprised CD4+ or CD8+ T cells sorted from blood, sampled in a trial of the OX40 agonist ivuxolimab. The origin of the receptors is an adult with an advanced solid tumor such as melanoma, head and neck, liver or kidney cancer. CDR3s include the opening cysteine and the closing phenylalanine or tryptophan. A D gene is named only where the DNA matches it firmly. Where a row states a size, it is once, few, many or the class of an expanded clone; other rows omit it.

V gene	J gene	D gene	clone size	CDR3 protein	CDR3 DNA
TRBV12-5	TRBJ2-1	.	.	CASGYSAGLYNEQFF	TGTGCTAGTGGTTATAGCGCGGGGCTTTACAATGAGCAGTTCTTC
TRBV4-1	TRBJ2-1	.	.	CAVSREPPASYNEQFF	TGCGCCGTATCTAGGGAGCCCCCCGCCTCCTACAATGAGCAGTTCTTC
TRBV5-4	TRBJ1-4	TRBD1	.	CASSLRLTGNEKLFF	TGTGCCAGCAGCTTAAGATTGACAGGGAATGAAAAACTGTTTTTT
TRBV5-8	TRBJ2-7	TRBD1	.	CASSLVLGYTTGGSYEQYF	TGTGCCAGCAGCTTGGTGTTAGGGTATACGACAGGGGGATCCTACGAGCAGTACTTC
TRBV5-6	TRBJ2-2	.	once	CASSLDSTGELFF	TGTGCCAGCAGCCTCGACTCAACCGGGGAGCTGTTTTTT
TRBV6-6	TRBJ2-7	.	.	CATKDGYRGDEQYF	TGTGCCACGAAAGATGGATACCGCGGGGACGAGCAGTACTTC
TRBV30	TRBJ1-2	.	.	CAWSVGGSGYTF	TGTGCCTGGAGTGTAGGAGGTTCTGGCTACACCTTC
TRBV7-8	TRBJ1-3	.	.	CASSLARETGNTIYF	TGTGCCAGCAGCTTAGCCCGGGAGACTGGAAACACCATATATTTT
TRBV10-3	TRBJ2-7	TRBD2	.	CAISDPGGASSYEQYF	TGTGCCATCAGTGACCCGGGGGGAGCCAGCTCCTACGAGCAGTACTTC
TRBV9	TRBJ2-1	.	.	CASSVGLEYNEQFF	TGTGCCAGCAGCGTGGGACTGGAATACAATGAGCAGTTCTTC
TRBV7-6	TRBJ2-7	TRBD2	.	CASSFNNAGDGAEQYF	TGTGCCAGCAGCTTTAACAACGCGGGAGATGGGGCCGAGCAGTACTTC
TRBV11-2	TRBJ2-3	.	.	CASSPYGTDTQYF	TGTGCCAGCAGCCCCTACGGCACAGATACGCAGTATTTT
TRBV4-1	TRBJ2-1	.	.	CASSQEDSNNEQFF	TGCGCCAGCAGCCAAGAAGATTCCAACAATGAGCAGTTCTTC
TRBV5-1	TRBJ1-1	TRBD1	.	CASSSRTGVSTEAFF	TGCGCCAGCAGCTCCCGGACAGGGGTGAGCACTGAAGCTTTCTTT
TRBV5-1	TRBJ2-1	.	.	CASSLSGVTQQFF	TGCGCCAGCAGCTTGTCGGGGGTTACCCAGCAGTTCTTC
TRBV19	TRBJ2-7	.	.	CASSSNIYEQYF	TGTGCCAGTAGTTCCAATATCTACGAGCAGTACTTC
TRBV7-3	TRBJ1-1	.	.	CASSLRGSTGLTEAFF	TGTGCCAGCAGCTTACGGGGATCTACAGGGCTCACTGAAGCTTTCTTT
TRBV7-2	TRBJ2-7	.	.	CASSWTGPGEQYF	TGTGCCAGCAGCTGGACGGGTCCTGGCGAGCAGTACTTC
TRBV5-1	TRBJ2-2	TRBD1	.	CASSFNGQGAGELFF	TGCGCCAGCAGCTTTAACGGACAGGGGGCCGGGGAGCTGTTTTTT
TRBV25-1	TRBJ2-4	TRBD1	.	CASSAPGTGGNIQYF	TGTGCCAGCAGTGCCCCCGGGACAGGGGGGAACATTCAGTACTTC
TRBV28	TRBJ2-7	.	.	CASSLPRGRSYEQYF	TGTGCCAGCAGTCTCCCGAGGGGTCGATCCTACGAGCAGTACTTC
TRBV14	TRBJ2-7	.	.	CASSQVGFSYEQYF	TGTGCCAGCAGCCAAGTAGGCTTCAGCTACGAGCAGTACTTC
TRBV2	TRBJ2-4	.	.	CASSESGRLNIQYF	TGTGCCAGCAGTGAGAGTGGCAGGTTGAACATTCAGTACTTC
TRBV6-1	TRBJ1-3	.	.	CASSAGTTLSYTIYF	TGTGCCAGCAGTGCCGGGACAACCCTAAGCTACACCATATATTTT
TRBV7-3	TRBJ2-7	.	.	CASSLSAYGQLGGEQYF	TGTGCCAGCAGCTTGTCCGCCTATGGACAGCTAGGTGGCGAGCAGTACTTC
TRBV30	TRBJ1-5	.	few	CAWSATRGWGADSNQPQHF	TGTGCCTGGAGTGCAACACGGGGGTGGGGGGCAGATAGCAATCAGCCCCAGCATTTT
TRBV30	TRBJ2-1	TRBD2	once	CARELAGGRGEQFF	TGTGCCCGTGAACTAGCGGGGGGGAGGGGTGAGCAGTTCTTC
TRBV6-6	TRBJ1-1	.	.	CASSLTGVNTEAFF	TGTGCCAGCAGCCTGACAGGTGTGAACACTGAAGCTTTCTTT
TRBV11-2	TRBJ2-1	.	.	CASSLENRLEQFF	TGTGCCAGCAGCTTAGAAAACAGGTTGGAGCAGTTCTTC
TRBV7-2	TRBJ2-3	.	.	CASSLRSGAGAWTDTQYF	TGTGCCAGCAGCCTCCGATCTGGGGCGGGGGCCTGGACAGATACGCAGTATTTT
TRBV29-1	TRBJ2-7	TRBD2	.	CSVGLAGGYEQYF	TGCAGCGTTGGACTAGCGGGAGGGTACGAGCAGTACTTC
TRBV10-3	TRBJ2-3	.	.	CAISLTGTDTQYF	TGTGCCATCAGCTTGACAGGCACAGATACGCAGTATTTT